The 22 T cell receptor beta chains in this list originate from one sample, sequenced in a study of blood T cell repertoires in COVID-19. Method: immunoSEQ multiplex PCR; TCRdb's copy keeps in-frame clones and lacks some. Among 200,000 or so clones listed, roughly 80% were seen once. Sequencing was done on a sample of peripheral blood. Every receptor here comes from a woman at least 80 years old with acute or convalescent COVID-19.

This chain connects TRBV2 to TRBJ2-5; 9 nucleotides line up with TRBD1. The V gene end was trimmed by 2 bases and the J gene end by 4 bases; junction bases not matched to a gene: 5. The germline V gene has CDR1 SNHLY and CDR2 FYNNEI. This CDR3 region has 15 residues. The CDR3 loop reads CASSEWGQGVETQYF. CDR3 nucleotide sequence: TGTGCCAGCAGTGAATGGGGACAGGGTGTAGAGACCCAGTACTTC.

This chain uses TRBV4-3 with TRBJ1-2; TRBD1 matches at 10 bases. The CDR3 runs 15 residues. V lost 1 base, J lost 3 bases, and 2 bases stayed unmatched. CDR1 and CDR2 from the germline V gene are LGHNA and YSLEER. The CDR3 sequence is CASSQAGTGDYGYTF. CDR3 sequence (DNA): TGCGCCAGCAGCCAAGCGGGGACAGGGGACTATGGCTACACCTTC.

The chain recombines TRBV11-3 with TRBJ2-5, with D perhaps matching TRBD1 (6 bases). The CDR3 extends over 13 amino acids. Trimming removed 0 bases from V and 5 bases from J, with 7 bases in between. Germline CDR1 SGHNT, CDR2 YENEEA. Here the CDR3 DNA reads TGTGCCAGCAGCTTAGAGGGGGCTGAGACCCAGTACTTC. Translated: CASSLEGAETQYF.

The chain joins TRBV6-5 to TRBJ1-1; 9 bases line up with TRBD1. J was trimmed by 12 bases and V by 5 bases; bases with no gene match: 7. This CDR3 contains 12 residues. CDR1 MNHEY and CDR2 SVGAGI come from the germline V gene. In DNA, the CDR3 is TGTGCCAGCAGTCCCAGGACAGGGGAGTCTTTCTTT. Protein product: CASSPRTGESFF.

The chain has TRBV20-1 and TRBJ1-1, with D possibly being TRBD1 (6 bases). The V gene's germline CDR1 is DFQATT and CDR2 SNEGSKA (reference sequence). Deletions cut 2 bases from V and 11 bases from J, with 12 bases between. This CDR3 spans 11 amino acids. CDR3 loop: CSARPGAKAFF. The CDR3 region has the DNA TGCAGTGCTAGACCAGGGGCAAAGGCTTTCTTT.

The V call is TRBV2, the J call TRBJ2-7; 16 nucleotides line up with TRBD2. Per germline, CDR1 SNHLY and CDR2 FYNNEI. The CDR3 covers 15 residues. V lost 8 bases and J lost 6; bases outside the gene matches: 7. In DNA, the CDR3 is TGTGCCAGCTGGGGACTAGCGGGAGGGACTCGCGAGCAGTACTTC. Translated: CASWGLAGGTREQYF.

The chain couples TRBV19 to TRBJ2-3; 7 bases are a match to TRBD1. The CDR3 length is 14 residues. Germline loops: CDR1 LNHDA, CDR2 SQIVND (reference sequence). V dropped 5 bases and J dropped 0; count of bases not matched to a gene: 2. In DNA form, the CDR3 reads TGTGCCAGTAGTCCGGGACAGAGCACAGATACGCAGTATTTT. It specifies CASSPGQSTDTQYF. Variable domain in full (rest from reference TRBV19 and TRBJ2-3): DGGITQSPKYLFRKEGQNVTLSCEQNLNHDAMYWYRQDPGQGLRLIYYSQIVNDFQKGDIAEGYSVSREKKESFPLTVTSAQKNPTAFYLCASSPGQSTDTQYFGPGTRLTVL.

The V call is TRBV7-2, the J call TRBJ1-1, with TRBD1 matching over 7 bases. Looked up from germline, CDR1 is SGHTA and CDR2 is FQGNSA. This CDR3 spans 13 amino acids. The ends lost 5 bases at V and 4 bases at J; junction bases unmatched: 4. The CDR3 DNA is TGTGCCAGCAGCACGGGACAGATCACTGAAGCTTTCTTT. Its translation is CASSTGQITEAFF.

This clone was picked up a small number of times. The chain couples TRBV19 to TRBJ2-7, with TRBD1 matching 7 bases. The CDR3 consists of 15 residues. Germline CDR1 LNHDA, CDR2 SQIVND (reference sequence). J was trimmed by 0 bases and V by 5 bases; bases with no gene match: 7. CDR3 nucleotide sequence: TGTGCCAGTAGTGTAAGAGGACAGGCCTCCTACGAGCAGTACTTC. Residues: CASSVRGQASYEQYF. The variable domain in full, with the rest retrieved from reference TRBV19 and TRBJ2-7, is DGGITQSPKYLFRKEGQNVTLSCEQNLNHDAMYWYRQDPGQGLRLIYYSQIVNDFQKGDIAEGYSVSREKKESFPLTVTSAQKNPTAFYLCASSVRGQASYEQYFGPGTRLTVT.

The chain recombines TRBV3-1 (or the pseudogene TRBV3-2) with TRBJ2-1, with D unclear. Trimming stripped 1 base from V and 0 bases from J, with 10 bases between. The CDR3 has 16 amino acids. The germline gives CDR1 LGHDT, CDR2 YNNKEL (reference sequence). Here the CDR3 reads CASSQVPVSSYNEQFF. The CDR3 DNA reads TGTGCCAGCAGCCAAGTTCCGGTGAGCTCCTACAATGAGCAGTTCTTC.

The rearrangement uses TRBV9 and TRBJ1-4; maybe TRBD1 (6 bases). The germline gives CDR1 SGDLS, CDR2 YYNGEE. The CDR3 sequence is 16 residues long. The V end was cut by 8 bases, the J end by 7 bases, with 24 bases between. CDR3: CASGKSTGTSGEKLFF. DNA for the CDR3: TGTGCCAGTGGGAAAAGCACGGGGACATCGGGTGAAAAACTGTTTTTT.

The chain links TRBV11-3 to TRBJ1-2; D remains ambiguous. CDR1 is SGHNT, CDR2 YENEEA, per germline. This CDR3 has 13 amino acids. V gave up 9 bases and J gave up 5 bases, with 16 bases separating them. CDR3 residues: CASAPGPEYGYTF. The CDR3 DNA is TGTGCCAGTGCACCTGGTCCTGAGTATGGCTACACCTTC. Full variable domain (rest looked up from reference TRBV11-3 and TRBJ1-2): EAGVVQSPRYKIIEKKQPVAFWCNPISGHNTLYWYLQNLGQGPELLIRYENEEAVDDSQLPKDRFSAERLKGVDSTLKIQPAELGDSAVYLCASAPGPEYGYTFGSGTRLTVV.

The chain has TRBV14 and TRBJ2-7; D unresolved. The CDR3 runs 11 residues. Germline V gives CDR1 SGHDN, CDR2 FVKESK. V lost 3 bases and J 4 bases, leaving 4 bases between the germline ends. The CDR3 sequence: CASSHSYEQYF. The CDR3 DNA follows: TGTGCCAGCAGCCATAGTTACGAGCAGTACTTC.

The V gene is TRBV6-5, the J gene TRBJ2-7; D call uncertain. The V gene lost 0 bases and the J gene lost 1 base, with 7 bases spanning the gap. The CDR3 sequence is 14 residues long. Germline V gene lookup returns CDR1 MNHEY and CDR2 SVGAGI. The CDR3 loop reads CASSYSHGSYEQYF. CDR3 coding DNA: TGTGCCAGCAGTTACTCGCACGGTTCCTACGAGCAGTACTTC.

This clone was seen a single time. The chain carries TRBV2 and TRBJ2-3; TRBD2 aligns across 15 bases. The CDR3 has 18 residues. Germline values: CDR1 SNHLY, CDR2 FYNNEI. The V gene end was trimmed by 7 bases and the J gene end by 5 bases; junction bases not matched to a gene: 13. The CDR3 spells CASTRTSGREEGGDTQYF. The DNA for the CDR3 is TGTGCCAGCACCCGGACTAGCGGGAGGGAGGAAGGGGGAGATACGCAGTATTTT. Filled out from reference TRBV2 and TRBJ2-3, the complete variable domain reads EPEVTQTPSHQVTQMGQEVILRCVPISNHLYFYWYRQILGQKVEFLVSFYNNEISEKSEIFDDQFSVERPDGSNFTLKIRSTKLEDSAMYFCASTRTSGREEGGDTQYFGPGTRLTVL.

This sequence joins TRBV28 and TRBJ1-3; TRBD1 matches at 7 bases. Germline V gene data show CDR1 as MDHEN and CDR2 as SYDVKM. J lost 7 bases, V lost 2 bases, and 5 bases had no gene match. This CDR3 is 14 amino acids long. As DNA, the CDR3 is TGTGCCAGCAGTTTAACAGGGGCGACTAACACCATATATTTT. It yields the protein CASSLTGATNTIYF. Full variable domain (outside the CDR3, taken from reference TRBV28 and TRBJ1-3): DVKVTQSSRYLVKRTGEKVFLECVQDMDHENMFWYRQDPGLGLRLIYFSYDVKMKEKGDIPEGYSVSREKKERFSLILESASTNQTSMYLCASSLTGATNTIYFGEGSWLTVV.

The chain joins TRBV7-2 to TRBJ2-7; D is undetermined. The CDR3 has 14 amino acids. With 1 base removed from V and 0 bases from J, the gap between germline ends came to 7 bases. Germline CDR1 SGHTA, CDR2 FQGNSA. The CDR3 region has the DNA TGTGCCAGCAGCTTAGGACTCCTCTCCTACGAGCAGTACTTC. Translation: CASSLGLLSYEQYF. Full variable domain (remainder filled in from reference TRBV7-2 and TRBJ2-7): GAGVSQSPSNKVTEKGKDVELRCDPISGHTALYWYRQSLGQGLEFLIYFQGNSAPDKSGLPSDRFSAERTGGSVSTLTIQRTQQEDSAVYLCASSLGLLSYEQYFGPGTRLTVT.

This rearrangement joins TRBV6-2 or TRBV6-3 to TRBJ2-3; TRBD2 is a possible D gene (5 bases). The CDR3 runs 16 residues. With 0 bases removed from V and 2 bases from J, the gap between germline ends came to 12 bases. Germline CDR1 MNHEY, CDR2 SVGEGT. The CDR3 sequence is CASSYSERGATDTQYF. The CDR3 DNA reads TGTGCCAGCAGTTACTCTGAACGGGGAGCCACAGATACGCAGTATTTT.

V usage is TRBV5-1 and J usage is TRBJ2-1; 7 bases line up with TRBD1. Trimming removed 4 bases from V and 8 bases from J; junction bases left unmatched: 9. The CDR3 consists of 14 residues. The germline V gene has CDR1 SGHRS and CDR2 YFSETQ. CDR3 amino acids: CASSPQGRIDEQFF. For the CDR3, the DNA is TGCGCCAGCAGCCCACAGGGGCGCATCGATGAGCAGTTCTTC.

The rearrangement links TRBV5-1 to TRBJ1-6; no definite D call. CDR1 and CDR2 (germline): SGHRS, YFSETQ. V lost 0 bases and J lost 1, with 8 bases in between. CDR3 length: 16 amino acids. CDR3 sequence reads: CASSLEPGSYNSPLHF. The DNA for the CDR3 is TGCGCCAGCAGCTTGGAGCCAGGATCCTATAATTCACCCCTCCACTTT.

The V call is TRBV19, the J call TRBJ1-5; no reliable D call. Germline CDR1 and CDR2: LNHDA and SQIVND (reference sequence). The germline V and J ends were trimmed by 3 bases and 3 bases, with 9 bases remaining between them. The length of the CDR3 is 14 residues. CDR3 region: CASSMAQHNQPQHF. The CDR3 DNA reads TGTGCCAGTAGTATGGCACAGCACAATCAGCCCCAGCATTTT. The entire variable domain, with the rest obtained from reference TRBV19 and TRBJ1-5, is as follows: DGGITQSPKYLFRKEGQNVTLSCEQNLNHDAMYWYRQDPGQGLRLIYYSQIVNDFQKGDIAEGYSVSREKKESFPLTVTSAQKNPTAFYLCASSMAQHNQPQHFGDGTRLSIL.

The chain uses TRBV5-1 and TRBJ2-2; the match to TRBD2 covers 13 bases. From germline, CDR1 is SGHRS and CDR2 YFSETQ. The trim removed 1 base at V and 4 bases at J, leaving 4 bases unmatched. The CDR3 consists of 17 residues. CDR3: CASSLSLAGGSTGELFF. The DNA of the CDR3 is TGCGCCAGCAGCTTGTCACTAGCGGGAGGGTCCACCGGGGAGCTGTTTTTT.